The source of this T cell receptor (beta chain) is a study of T cells after yellow fever vaccination. The germline CDR1 and CDR2 sequences are SGHDN and FVKESK. The CDR3 extends over 13 amino acids. V shed 3 bases, J shed 6 bases, and the junction held 3 bases outside the gene matches. TCRdb ran MiXCR on the 5' RACE reads and lists one entry per CDR3 protein. The repertoire holds about 73,000 distinct CDR3 sequences, with around 7.7% as singletons. The clonotype was recovered from a young man who received the YFV17D yellow fever vaccine. Here the sequenced sample was CD8+ T cells sorted from PBMCs, taken on the day of the yellow fever booster vaccination. The chain links TRBV14 to TRBJ2-3; 7 bases agree with TRBD2. The CDR3 loop is CASSHEAGDTQYF. The CDR3 DNA follows: TGTGCCAGCAGCCACGAAGCGGGGGATACGCAGTATTTT. Together with reference TRBV14 and TRBJ2-3, the CDR3 gives the full variable domain: EAGVTQFPSHSVIEKGQTVTLRCDPISGHDNLYWYRRVMGKEIKFLLHFVKESKQDESGMPNNRFLAERTGGTYSTLKVQPAELEDSGVYFCASSHEAGDTQYFGPGTRLTVL.